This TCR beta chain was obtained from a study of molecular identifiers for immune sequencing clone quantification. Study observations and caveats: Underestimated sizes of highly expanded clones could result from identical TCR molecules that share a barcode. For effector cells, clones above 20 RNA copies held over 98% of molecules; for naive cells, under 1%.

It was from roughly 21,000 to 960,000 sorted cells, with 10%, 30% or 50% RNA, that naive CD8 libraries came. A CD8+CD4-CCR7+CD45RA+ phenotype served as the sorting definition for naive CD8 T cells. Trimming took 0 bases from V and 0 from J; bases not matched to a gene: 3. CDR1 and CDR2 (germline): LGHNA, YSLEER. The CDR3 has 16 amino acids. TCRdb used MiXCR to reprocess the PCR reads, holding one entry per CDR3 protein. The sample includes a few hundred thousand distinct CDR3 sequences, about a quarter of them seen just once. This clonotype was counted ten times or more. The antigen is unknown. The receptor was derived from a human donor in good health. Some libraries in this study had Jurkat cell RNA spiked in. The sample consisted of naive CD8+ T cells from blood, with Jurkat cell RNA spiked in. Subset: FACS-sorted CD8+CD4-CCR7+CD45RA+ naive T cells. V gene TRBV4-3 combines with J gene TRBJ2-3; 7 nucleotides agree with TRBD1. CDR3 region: CASSQEGQLSTDTQYF. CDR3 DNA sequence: TGCGCCAGCAGCCAAGAGGGACAGCTTAGCACAGATACGCAGTATTTT.